The 10 T cell receptor beta chains below all came from one sample that was sequenced in a study of beta chain features in type 1 diabetes. As every portion of the isolated RNA was reverse transcribed, the sequencing read expressed TCRB transcripts. Here immunoSEQ multiplex PCR was the method, and the copy in TCRdb shows in-frame clones only, minus some. In the table there are roughly 330,000 clones, approximately 10% of which are singletons. What was sequenced was naive CD4+ T cells from blood. The receptor source for this set is a woman in her thirties in good health.

The chain links TRBV30 to TRBJ1-1; D is possibly TRBD1 (5 bases). Germline lookup yields CDR1 GTSNPN and CDR2 SVGIG (reference sequence). V shed 7 bases and J shed 1 base, with 7 bases lying between them. CDR3 length: 11 amino acids. The CDR3 is CAFQGNTEAFF. The CDR3 coding sequence is TGTGCCTTCCAGGGGAACACTGAAGCTTTCTTT.

This clone was counted a few times. This chain joins TRBV18 and TRBJ1-1, with D perhaps matching TRBD1 (6 bases). Germline V gives CDR1 KGHSH, CDR2 LQKENI. CDR3 length: 16 amino acids. V lost 2 bases and J 3 bases, leaving 16 bases between the germline ends. The CDR3 reads CASSPGAGARDTEAFF. As DNA, the CDR3 is TGTGCCAGCTCACCAGGGGCGGGGGCGCGAGACACTGAAGCTTTCTTT.

The rearrangement joins TRBV7-9 to TRBJ2-7, with 10 bases that match TRBD2. V was clipped by 5 bases and J by 1 base; unmatched bases: 14. This CDR3 spans 18 amino acids. Germline V gene lookup returns CDR1 SEHNR and CDR2 FQNEAQ (reference sequence). CDR3 in DNA: TGTGCCAGCAGCCACCCCACTAGCGGGACAACCTTATCCTACGAGCAGTACTTC. Translation gives CASSHPTSGTTLSYEQYF.

This clone was seen more than once but under ten times. The CDR3 region is CASSPGSEGFGYTF. As DNA, the CDR3 is TGTGCCAGCTCACCAGGGTCAGAGGGATTTGGCTACACCTTC. The rearrangement uses TRBV18 and TRBJ1-2; D unresolved. CDR3 length equals 14 residues. V was trimmed by 2 bases and J by 7 bases, leaving 14 bases between them. Germline V lookup: CDR1 KGHSH, CDR2 LQKENI.

This clone was seen only a few times. The chain carries TRBV5-1 and TRBJ1-5; TRBD1 agrees at 9 bases. The CDR3 sequence is 14 residues long. From germline, CDR1 is SGHRS and CDR2 YFSETQ. After removal of 3 bases from V and 7 bases from J, the junction contained 5 bases not matched to a gene. In nucleotides, the CDR3 is TGCGCCAGCAGCTCGGGACAGGGTGTCCAGCCCCAGCATTTT. Protein product: CASSSGQGVQPQHF.

The chain combines TRBV29-1 with TRBJ2-4, with TRBD2 matching over 8 bases. With 4 bases clipped from V and 5 bases from J, the junction kept 4 bases outside the gene matches. This CDR3 is 13 amino acids long. CDR1 SQVTM and CDR2 ANQGSEA come from the germline V gene. The CDR3 DNA is TGCAGCGTTGCGGGGGGGTCACAAAACATTCAGTACTTC. Residues: CSVAGGSQNIQYF.

V gene TRBV19 combines with J gene TRBJ2-5; D may be TRBD1 (5 bases). Germline loops: CDR1 LNHDA, CDR2 SQIVND (reference sequence). The length of the CDR3 is 14 residues. The V end lost 3 bases, the J end lost 1 base, and 9 bases lay between the germline ends. The CDR3 region is CASSIWTFQETQYF. The CDR3 bases are TGTGCCAGTAGTATTTGGACATTCCAAGAGACCCAGTACTTC. Filled out from reference TRBV19 and TRBJ2-5, the complete variable domain reads DGGITQSPKYLFRKEGQNVTLSCEQNLNHDAMYWYRQDPGQGLRLIYYSQIVNDFQKGDIAEGYSVSREKKESFPLTVTSAQKNPTAFYLCASSIWTFQETQYFGPGTRLLVL.

This clone was counted only a few times. The chain is built from TRBV15 and TRBJ2-1, with TRBD2 matching over 9 bases. Germline V lookup: CDR1 LNHNV, CDR2 YYDKDF (reference sequence). Trimming cost V 6 bases and J 12 bases; bases outside gene matches: 6. The CDR3 loop spans 12 amino acids. CDR3 nucleotide sequence: TGTGCCACCAGGGGTAGCGGGAGTTGGCAGTTCTTC. This codes for CATRGSGSWQFF.

This clone was detected a few times. The CDR3 region is CASSNSGQGDRYEQYF. CDR3 DNA sequence: TGCGCCAGCAGTAATAGCGGACAGGGAGATAGGTACGAGCAGTACTTC. The chain has TRBV23-1 and TRBJ2-7, with 8 bases aligning to TRBD1. TRBV23-1 carries the ORF label, with uncertain function. After removal of 5 bases from V and 4 bases from J, the junction contained 13 bases not matched to a gene. This CDR3 has 16 residues.

The genes are TRBV25-1 and TRBJ2-1, with TRBD2 matching over 8 bases. From germline, CDR1 is MGHDK and CDR2 SYGVNS. The CDR3 extends over 15 amino acids. Trimming removed 3 bases from V and 7 bases from J; junction bases left unmatched: 8. The CDR3 loop reads CASSEAGTRENEQFF. CDR3 DNA sequence: TGTGCCAGCAGTGAGGCCGGGACTAGGGAAAATGAGCAGTTCTTC.